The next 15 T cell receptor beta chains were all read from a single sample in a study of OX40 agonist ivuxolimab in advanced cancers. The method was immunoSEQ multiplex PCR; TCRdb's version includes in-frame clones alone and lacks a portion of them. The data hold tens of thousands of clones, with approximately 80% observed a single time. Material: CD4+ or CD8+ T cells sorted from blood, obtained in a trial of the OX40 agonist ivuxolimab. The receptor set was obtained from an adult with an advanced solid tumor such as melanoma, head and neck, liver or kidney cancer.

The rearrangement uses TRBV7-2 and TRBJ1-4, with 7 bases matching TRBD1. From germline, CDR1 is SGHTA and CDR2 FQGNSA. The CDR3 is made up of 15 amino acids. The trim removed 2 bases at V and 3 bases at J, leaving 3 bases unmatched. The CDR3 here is CASSLSRGANEKLFF. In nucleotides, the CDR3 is TGTGCCAGCAGCTTAAGCAGGGGGGCTAATGAAAAACTGTTTTTT. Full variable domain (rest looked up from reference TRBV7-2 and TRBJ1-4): GAGVSQSPSNKVTEKGKDVELRCDPISGHTALYWYRQSLGQGLEFLIYFQGNSAPDKSGLPSDRFSAERTGGSVSTLTIQRTQQEDSAVYLCASSLSRGANEKLFFGSGTQLSVL.

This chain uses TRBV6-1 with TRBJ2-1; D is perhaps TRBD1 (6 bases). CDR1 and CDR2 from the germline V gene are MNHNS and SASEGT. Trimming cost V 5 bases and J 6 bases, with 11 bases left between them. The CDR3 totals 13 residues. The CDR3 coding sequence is TGTGCCAGCAGTAGAGACAGGATCAATGAGCAGTTCTTC. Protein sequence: CASSRDRINEQFF.

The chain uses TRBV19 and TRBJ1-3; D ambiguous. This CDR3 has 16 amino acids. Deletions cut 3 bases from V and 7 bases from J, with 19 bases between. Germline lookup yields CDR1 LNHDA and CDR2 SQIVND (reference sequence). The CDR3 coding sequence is TGTGCCAGTAGTATCAATCCGGGAGTGTCAACCAACACCATATATTTT. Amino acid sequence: CASSINPGVSTNTIYF.

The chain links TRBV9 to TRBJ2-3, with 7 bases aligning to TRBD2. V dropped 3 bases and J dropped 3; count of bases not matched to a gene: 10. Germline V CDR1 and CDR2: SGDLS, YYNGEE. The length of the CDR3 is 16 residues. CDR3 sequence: CASSAGSGGGTDTQYF. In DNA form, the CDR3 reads TGTGCCAGCAGCGCGGGGTCGGGGGGAGGAACAGATACGCAGTATTTT.

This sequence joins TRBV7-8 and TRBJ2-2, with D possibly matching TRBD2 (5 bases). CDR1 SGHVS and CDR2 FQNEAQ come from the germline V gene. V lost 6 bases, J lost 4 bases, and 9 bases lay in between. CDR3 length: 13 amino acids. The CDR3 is CASRSRGTGELFF. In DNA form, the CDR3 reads TGTGCCAGCAGGTCTCGGGGCACCGGGGAGCTGTTTTTT.

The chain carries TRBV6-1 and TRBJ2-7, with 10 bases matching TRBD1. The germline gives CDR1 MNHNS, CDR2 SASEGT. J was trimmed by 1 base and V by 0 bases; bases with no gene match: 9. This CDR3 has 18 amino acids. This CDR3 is CASSEADPGQGLSYEQYF. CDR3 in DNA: TGTGCCAGCAGTGAAGCGGACCCGGGACAGGGGCTTTCCTACGAGCAGTACTTC.

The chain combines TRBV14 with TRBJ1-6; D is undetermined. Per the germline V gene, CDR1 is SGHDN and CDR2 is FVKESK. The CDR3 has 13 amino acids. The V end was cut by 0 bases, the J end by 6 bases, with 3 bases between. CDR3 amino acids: CASSQEGNSPLHF. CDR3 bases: TGTGCCAGCAGCCAAGAGGGTAATTCACCCCTCCACTTT.

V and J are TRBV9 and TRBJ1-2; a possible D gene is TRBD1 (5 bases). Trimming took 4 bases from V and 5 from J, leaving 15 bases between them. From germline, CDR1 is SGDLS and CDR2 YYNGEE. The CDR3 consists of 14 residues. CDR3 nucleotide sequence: TGTGCCAGCAGCAACCCCGGACAAAATTATGGCTACACCTTC. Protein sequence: CASSNPGQNYGYTF.

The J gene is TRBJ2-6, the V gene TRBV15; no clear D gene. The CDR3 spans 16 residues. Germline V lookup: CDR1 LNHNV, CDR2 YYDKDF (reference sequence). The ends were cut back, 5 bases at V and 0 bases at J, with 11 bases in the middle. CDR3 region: CATSFRRSSGANVLTF. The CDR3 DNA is TGTGCCACCAGCTTCCGGCGCAGCTCTGGGGCCAACGTCCTGACTTTC.

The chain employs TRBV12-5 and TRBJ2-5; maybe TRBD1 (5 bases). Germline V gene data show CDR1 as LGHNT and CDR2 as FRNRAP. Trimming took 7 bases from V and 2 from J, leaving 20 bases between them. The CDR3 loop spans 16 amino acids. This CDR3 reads CASAYRSTWGQETQYF. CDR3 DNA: TGTGCTAGTGCCTACAGGTCAACCTGGGGTCAAGAGACCCAGTACTTC.

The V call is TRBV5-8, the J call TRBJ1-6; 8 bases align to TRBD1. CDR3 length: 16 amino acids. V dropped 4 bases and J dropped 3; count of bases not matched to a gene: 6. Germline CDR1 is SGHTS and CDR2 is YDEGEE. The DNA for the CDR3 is TGTGCCAGCAGCGTCTACAGGGGGAGCTATAATTCACCCCTCCACTTT. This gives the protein CASSVYRGSYNSPLHF.

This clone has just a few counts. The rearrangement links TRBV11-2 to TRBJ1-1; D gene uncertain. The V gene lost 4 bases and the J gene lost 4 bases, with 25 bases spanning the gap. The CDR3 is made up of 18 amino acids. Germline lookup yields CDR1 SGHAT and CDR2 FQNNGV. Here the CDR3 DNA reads TGTGCCAGCAGCTCCATTTTTCAGGCTGTCTCCCGCTCCACTGAAGCTTTCTTT. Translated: CASSSIFQAVSRSTEAFF.

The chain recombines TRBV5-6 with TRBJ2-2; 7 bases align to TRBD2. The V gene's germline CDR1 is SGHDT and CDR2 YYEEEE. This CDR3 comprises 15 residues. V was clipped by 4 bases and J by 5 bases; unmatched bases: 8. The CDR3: CASSPGGRWTGELFF. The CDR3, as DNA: TGTGCCAGCAGCCCGGGGGGTCGCTGGACCGGGGAGCTGTTTTTT.

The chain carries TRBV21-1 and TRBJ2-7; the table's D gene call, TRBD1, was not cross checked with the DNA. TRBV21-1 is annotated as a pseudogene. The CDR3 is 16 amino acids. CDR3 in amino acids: CASSNRGGETHYEQYF. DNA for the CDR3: TGTGCCAGCAGCAATCGTGGGGGCGAAACCCACTACGAGCAGTACTTC.

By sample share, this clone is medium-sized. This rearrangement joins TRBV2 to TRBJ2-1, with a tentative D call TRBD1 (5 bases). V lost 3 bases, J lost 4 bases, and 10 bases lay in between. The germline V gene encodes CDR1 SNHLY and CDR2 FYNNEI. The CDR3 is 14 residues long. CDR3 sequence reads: CASSDQTVYNEQFF. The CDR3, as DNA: TGTGCCAGCAGTGACCAGACAGTGTACAATGAGCAGTTCTTC.